The 28 T cell receptor beta chains below all came from one sample that was sequenced in a study of T cell responses to AZD1222 COVID-19 vaccine. Profiling relied on immunoSEQ multiplex PCR, and the TCRdb table lists in-frame clones only, not all of them. Of about 120,000 clones detected, roughly 87% appear once; the ten largest clones hold 6.5% to 8.5%. The sequenced sample was peripheral blood, obtained on day 0 of AZD1222 vaccination. All receptors come from an adult in good health.

This CDR3 reads CASSLGRAGGELFF. The DNA for the CDR3 is TGTGCCAGCAGCTTGGGCAGGGCCGGCGGGGAGCTGTTTTTT. The chain joins TRBV3-1 (or the pseudogene TRBV3-2) to TRBJ2-2, with a tentative D call TRBD1 (5 bases). With 5 bases removed from V and 7 bases from J, the gap between germline ends came to 14 bases. The germline V gene has CDR1 LGHDT and CDR2 YNNKEL (reference sequence). CDR3 length equals 14 residues.

The gene calls are TRBV2 and TRBJ1-2; D unresolved. V lost 11 bases and J 8 bases, leaving 21 bases between the germline ends. The germline CDR1 and CDR2 sequences are SNHLY and FYNNEI. This CDR3 is built from 13 residues. The CDR3 DNA follows: TGTGCCTCCCCCCCGCGGGCAGGTTACGGCTACACCTTC. This translates into CASPPRAGYGYTF. Supplemented by reference TRBV2 and TRBJ1-2, the full variable domain reads EPEVTQTPSHQVTQMGQEVILRCVPISNHLYFYWYRQILGQKVEFLVSFYNNEISEKSEIFDDQFSVERPDGSNFTLKIRSTKLEDSAMYFCASPPRAGYGYTFGSGTRLTVV.

This sequence joins TRBV29-1 and TRBJ1-1; D perhaps matches TRBD1 (6 bases). The CDR3 spans 11 residues. Germline CDR1 SQVTM, CDR2 ANQGSEA. V was clipped by 7 bases and J by 5 bases, with 11 bases between them. The CDR3 DNA sequence: TGCAGCGCCTCAGGGGTAACTGAAGCTTTCTTT. The encoded protein is CSASGVTEAFF.

The V and J genes are TRBV13 and TRBJ2-2, with D perhaps matching TRBD2 (5 bases). CDR3 length: 15 residues. Trimming shortened V by 8 bases and J by 1 base, and 14 bases separated the two germline ends. Germline assignment: CDR1 PRHDT and CDR2 FYEKMQ (reference sequence). The CDR3 nucleotides are TGTGCCAGCGTAACCCGAGAGGGGAACACCGGGGAGCTGTTTTTT. This encodes CASVTREGNTGELFF.

The V call is TRBV27, the J call TRBJ2-1, with a possible D match to TRBD2 (5 bases). This CDR3 is built from 15 residues. Per the germline V gene, CDR1 is MNHEY and CDR2 is SMNVEV (reference sequence). Trimming removed 8 bases from V and 0 bases from J, with 14 bases in between. DNA of the CDR3: TGTGCCAGCCGAGACTTGCGGGTCTCCTACAATGAGCAGTTCTTC. Protein product: CASRDLRVSYNEQFF.

The rearrangement joins TRBV27 to TRBJ1-2, with D perhaps matching TRBD1 (5 bases). Trimming took 7 bases from V and 1 from J, leaving 10 bases between them. CDR1 is MNHEY and CDR2 is SMNVEV in the germline V gene (reference sequence). The CDR3 contains 13 residues. CDR3 nucleotides: TGTGCCAGCACCGGGGACCTTAACTATGGCTACACCTTC. Amino acids: CASTGDLNYGYTF.

This chain connects TRBV27 to TRBJ2-3; 10 bases agree with TRBD2. The V gene end was trimmed by 1 base and the J gene end by 4 bases; junction bases not matched to a gene: 8. The CDR3 runs 17 residues. Germline CDR1 is MNHEY and CDR2 is SMNVEV (reference sequence). The CDR3 sequence is CASSLLGLAVGADTQYF. Here the CDR3 DNA reads TGTGCCAGCAGTTTATTAGGACTAGCGGTAGGGGCAGATACGCAGTATTTT.

This chain connects TRBV11-1 to TRBJ2-1; TRBD2 aligns across 7 bases. The CDR3 runs 12 residues. Trimming at V came to 5 bases and at J to 16 bases, leaving 11 bases not matched to a gene. The germline V gene encodes CDR1 SGHAT and CDR2 FQDESV (reference sequence). CDR3 DNA: TGTGCCAGCAGCCCCGAGCGGGGAGCGTTCTTCTTC. It encodes CASSPERGAFFF.

The chain employs TRBV5-5 and TRBJ1-3; D is undetermined. The ends were cut back, 0 bases at V and 0 bases at J, with 7 bases in the middle. CDR1 and CDR2 from the germline V gene are SGHKS and YYEKEE (reference sequence). This CDR3 contains 15 residues. The CDR3 protein is CASSLEAYSGNTIYF. DNA for the CDR3: TGTGCCAGCAGCTTGGAGGCCTACTCTGGAAACACCATATATTTT.

The chain employs TRBV3-1 (or the pseudogene TRBV3-2) and TRBJ1-1; TRBD1 aligns across 9 bases. Germline CDR1 and CDR2: LGHDT and YNNKEL (reference sequence). The V and J ends lost 3 bases and 0 bases, in that order; junction bases with no gene match: 8. The CDR3 sequence is 17 residues long. Here the CDR3 DNA reads TGTGCCAGCAGCCACTGGACAGGGGATTACATGAACACTGAAGCTTTCTTT. Translating gives CASSHWTGDYMNTEAFF.

V is TRBV25-1 and J is TRBJ2-2; TRBD1 aligns across 8 bases. From germline, CDR1 is MGHDK and CDR2 SYGVNS. The J segment lost 2 bases and the V segment lost 6 bases, leaving 2 bases of the junction unmatched. The CDR3 spans 14 residues. The CDR3 here is CASRDRGNTGELFF. CDR3 nucleotide sequence: TGTGCCAGCAGAGACAGGGGAAACACCGGGGAGCTGTTTTTT.

Details on this clone: One end of the junction fails to match germline, which may point to a read error. The V gene is TRBV6-2 or TRBV6-3, the J gene TRBJ1-2; D is possibly TRBD1 (6 bases). CDR1 and CDR2 (germline): MNHEY, SVGEGT. The CDR3 sequence is 14 residues long. CDR3 DNA sequence: TGTGCCAGCACCCCGACAGGATTGAACTCTGGCTACACCTTC. It is translated as CASTPTGLNSGYTF.

The chain recombines TRBV12-3 or TRBV12-4 with TRBJ1-1, with D uncertain. The CDR3 is made up of 12 amino acids. Trimming stripped 3 bases from V and 1 base from J, with 3 bases between. The CDR3 DNA sequence: TGTGCCAGCAGTTTCGGGAACACTGAAGCTTTCTTT. It yields the protein CASSFGNTEAFF.

The V and J genes are TRBV18 and TRBJ1-1; D is ambiguous. The CDR3 is 16 residues long. Trimming left V 0 bases short and J 0 bases short, with 11 bases between. Looked up from germline, CDR1 is KGHSH and CDR2 is LQKENI. Here the CDR3 reads CASSPPASRMNTEAFF. The CDR3 bases are TGTGCCAGCTCACCACCTGCATCCAGGATGAACACTGAAGCTTTCTTT.

This chain links TRBV3-1 (or the pseudogene TRBV3-2) with TRBJ2-3; no firm D call. CDR1 is LGHDT and CDR2 is YNNKEL in the germline V gene (reference sequence). Trimming left V 0 bases short and J 5 bases short, with 6 bases between. The CDR3 is 13 residues long. CDR3 bases: TGTGCCAGCAGCCAAGATTATGGAGATACGCAGTATTTT. Translated: CASSQDYGDTQYF.

The V call is TRBV2, the J call TRBJ1-5, with D hard to call. Germline assignment: CDR1 SNHLY and CDR2 FYNNEI. The length of the CDR3 is 14 residues. V was pared by 1 base and J by 1 base, with 5 bases between. DNA of the CDR3: TGTGCCAGCAGTGAAGGACTGAGCAATCAGCCCCAGCATTTT. It translates to CASSEGLSNQPQHF.

The V call is TRBV10-3, the J call TRBJ2-1, with a possible D match to TRBD1 (5 bases). This CDR3 has 16 residues. The germline V gene encodes CDR1 ENHRY and CDR2 SYGVKD. V lost 3 bases, J lost 8 bases, and 20 bases lay in between. The CDR3 sequence: CAISERRTEKQDEQFF. The CDR3 DNA sequence: TGTGCCATCAGTGAACGAAGGACGGAAAAACAGGATGAGCAGTTCTTC.

This clone was detected a few times. The chain employs TRBV6-1 and TRBJ1-5, with TRBD1 matching 7 bases. The junction had 13 bases not matched to a gene; V was cut back by 2 bases and J by 6 bases. This CDR3 is built from 17 residues. Germline loops: CDR1 MNHNS, CDR2 SASEGT. This chain's CDR3 is CASSEILWEGAGQPQHF. CDR3 in DNA: TGTGCCAGCAGTGAAATACTCTGGGAGGGGGCGGGTCAGCCCCAGCATTTT.

In its sample, this clone was seen once. J is TRBJ2-1 and V is TRBV9; 7 bases fit TRBD1. The CDR3 has 12 amino acids. The V gene end was trimmed by 3 bases and the J gene end by 8 bases; junction bases not matched to a gene: 2. Germline V gives CDR1 SGDLS, CDR2 YYNGEE. The CDR3 DNA is TGTGCCAGCAGCGGACAGGGCGATGAGCAGTTCTTC. Translation: CASSGQGDEQFF.

V and J are TRBV20-1 and TRBJ2-1, with D unclear. The ends were cut back, 5 bases at V and 7 bases at J, with 6 bases in the middle. This CDR3 has 10 residues. The germline gives CDR1 DFQATT, CDR2 SNEGSKA (reference sequence). CDR3 loop: CSAERNEQFF. The CDR3 DNA is TGCAGTGCTGAACGGAATGAGCAGTTCTTC.

This rearrangement joins TRBV24-1 to TRBJ1-2, with D possibly TRBD1 on 6 matching bases. This CDR3 is 13 amino acids long. Looked up from germline, CDR1 is KGHDR and CDR2 is SFDVKD. Trimming left V 8 bases short and J 4 bases short, with 13 bases between. Here the CDR3 reads CATNGGESYGYTF. The CDR3 DNA is TGTGCCACCAACGGGGGCGAAAGCTATGGCTACACCTTC.

The V gene is TRBV20-1, the J gene TRBJ1-2; D ambiguous. This CDR3 comprises 11 residues. V dropped 5 bases and J dropped 4 bases, with 8 bases sitting between them. Germline V gene lookup returns CDR1 DFQATT and CDR2 SNEGSKA (reference sequence). CDR3 coding DNA: TGCAGTGCTTGGGTCCTCTATGGCTACACCTTC. It yields the protein CSAWVLYGYTF.

This sequence joins TRBV7-9 and TRBJ1-6; D is possibly TRBD1 (5 bases). CDR1 is SEHNR and CDR2 is FQNEAQ in the germline V gene (reference sequence). V lost 4 bases, J lost 14 bases, and 9 bases lay in between. The CDR3 runs to 11 residues. CDR3 amino acids: CASSSRGSLHF. The CDR3 bases are TGTGCCAGCAGCTCTAGGGGATCCCTCCACTTT. The full variable domain, its missing parts supplied by reference TRBV7-9 and TRBJ1-6, is DTGVSQNPRHKITKRGQNVTFRCDPISEHNRLYWYRQTLGQGPEFLTYFQNEAQLEKSRLLSDRFSAERPKGSFSTLEIQRTEQGDSAMYLCASSSRGSLHFGNGTRLTVT.

V is TRBV5-4 and J is TRBJ2-2; perhaps D is TRBD1 or TRBD2 (5 bases each). This CDR3 has 15 amino acids. Germline V lookup: CDR1 SGHNT, CDR2 YYREEE (reference sequence). V lost 0 bases and J lost 2, with 8 bases in between. The DNA for the CDR3 is TGTGCCAGCAGCTTGGACAGGACTAACACCGGGGAGCTGTTTTTT. Protein product: CASSLDRTNTGELFF.

The genes are TRBV27 and TRBJ2-2; a weak D match, TRBD2 (6 bases). This CDR3 is 16 amino acids long. Trimming cost V 3 bases and J 0 bases, with 11 bases left between them. Germline loops: CDR1 MNHEY, CDR2 SMNVEV (reference sequence). CDR3 DNA: TGTGCCAGCAGTTTTCTAGCGTTCGCGAACACCGGGGAGCTGTTTTTT. It codes for CASSFLAFANTGELFF.

J is TRBJ2-1 and V is TRBV7-9, with D maybe TRBD1 (6 bases). The CDR3 spans 13 residues. In germline, CDR1 is SEHNR, CDR2 FQNEAQ (reference sequence). The V gene lost 6 bases and the J gene lost 6 bases, with 12 bases spanning the gap. As DNA, the CDR3 is TGTGCCAGCAGAACAGGGACGGCCAATGAGCAGTTCTTC. It translates to CASRTGTANEQFF.

The CDR3: CASTFSAYNEQFF. In nucleotides, the CDR3 is TGTGCCAGTACGTTTAGCGCTTACAATGAGCAGTTCTTC. The chain combines TRBV19 with TRBJ2-1; the D gene is possibly TRBD2 (5 bases). V was pared by 7 bases and J by 4 bases, with 11 bases between. Per the germline V gene, CDR1 is LNHDA and CDR2 is SQIVND (reference sequence). CDR3 length: 13 residues.

The gene calls are TRBV19 and TRBJ2-2, with D tentatively TRBD2 (5 bases). Per germline, CDR1 LNHDA and CDR2 SQIVND (reference sequence). The ends were cut back, 4 bases at V and 5 bases at J, with 8 bases in the middle. CDR3 length: 13 residues. In nucleotides, the CDR3 is TGTGCCAGTAGTAATCGGGAAACCGGGGAGCTGTTTTTT. Residues: CASSNRETGELFF.